This entry features one T cell receptor (beta chain) sequence. Being one base from a much bigger clone, this may be a read error. The data were obtained in a study of blood T cells in healthy people across ages. V was pared by 9 bases and J by 8 bases, with 19 bases between. The CDR3 has 13 amino acids. The V gene's germline CDR1 is LNHDA and CDR2 SQIVND (reference sequence). Sample-barcoded 5' priming and a J-beta primer mix drove a second PCR of roughly 6 to 12 cycles. TCRdb analysed the 5' RACE reads with MiXCR anew, one entry per CDR3 protein. The data contain roughly 650,000 distinct CDR3 sequences, roughly 30% of them singletons.

This chain links TRBV19 with TRBJ1-2; maybe TRBD1 (6 bases). Sample: blood. The source of this sequence is a woman of 80 years or more in good health. CDR3 bases: TGTGCCAGCCGTCAGGGGATATGGGACGGCTACACCTTC. Amino acids: CASRQGIWDGYTF.